Listed below are T cell receptor beta chains from one sample, sequenced in a study of T-cell reconstitution after alpha-beta-depleted transplantation in children. Via MiXCR, TCRdb re-called the PCR reads, giving one row per CDR3 protein. Of just over 350,000 distinct CDR3 sequences listed, about 14% are singletons. This specimen was PBMCs, taken from the stem cell graft. All receptors come from a human donor who donated a stem cell graft to a child with Fanconi anemia. CDR3s include the opening cysteine and the closing phenylalanine or tryptophan. Fields, in order: V gene, J gene, clone size, CDR3 protein. Clone size appears in some rows only: once, few, many, or a class for an expanded clone.

TRBV6-1,TRBJ2-3,.,CASSDLLRGTDTQYF
TRBV11-2,TRBJ2-3,many,CASSFRNTQYF
TRBV10-3,TRBJ2-3,few,CAISESPGLAGGSTDTQYF
TRBV5-1,TRBJ2-5,many,CASSLGQYQETQYF
TRBV12-5,TRBJ2-2,few,CASGFYIRNTGELFF
TRBV6-5,TRBJ1-4,.,CASSYKGKTEKLFF
TRBV28,TRBJ1-6,few,CASSFEGYPSPLHF
TRBV6-4,TRBJ2-1,.,CASSVDRGTDEQFF
TRBV19,TRBJ2-2,many,CASSSLTGGAHTGELFF
TRBV5-4,TRBJ1-1,.,CASTIRGTPNTEAFF
TRBV11-2,TRBJ2-2,few,CASSPWARQGSVPGELFF
TRBV20-1,TRBJ2-2,few,CSATGSPNTGELFF
TRBV27,TRBJ2-3,few,CASSAGTSILTDTQYF
TRBV20-1,TRBJ1-6,.,CSASDQGRNSPLHF
TRBV9,TRBJ1-1,few,CASSRENKAEAFF
TRBV5-6,TRBJ1-1,.,CASSLKVRPLEAFF
TRBV6-2/TRBV6-3,TRBJ2-3,many,CASSYSNRDPRYTQYF
TRBV30,TRBJ2-1,once,CARGGLAGGYNEQFF
TRBV27,TRBJ2-5,.,CASSLRTGETQYF
TRBV12-3/TRBV12-4,TRBJ2-2,.,CASSLLGAGELFF
TRBV2,TRBJ2-7,few,CASSRVSYEQYF
TRBV7-2,TRBJ2-3,.,CASSLFNRQGPTDTQYF
TRBV28,TRBJ1-1,.,CASSYLGGHGNTEAFF
TRBV28,TRBJ1-5,.,CASLSGQVNQPQHF
TRBV29-1,TRBJ2-1,.,CSATLNNEQFF
TRBV5-1,TRBJ2-5,few,CASSLAGDPGVETQYF
TRBV12-3/TRBV12-4,TRBJ2-1,.,CASSFAGGLWNEQFF
TRBV18,TRBJ2-5,many,CASSPAPLETQYF
TRBV20-1,TRBJ1-2,few,CSARDLSIPYYGYTF
TRBV18,TRBJ1-5,few,CASSRTGGLEPQHF
TRBV5-6,TRBJ2-5,.,CASSYRRTVQETQYF
TRBV4-1,TRBJ1-5,.,CASSPIQGRSNQPQHF
TRBV5-1,TRBJ1-2,.,CASSATGADGYTF
TRBV29-1,TRBJ2-3,many,CSVDGDSALDTQYF
TRBV12-3/TRBV12-4,TRBJ2-4,many,CASGLTGLGANIQYF